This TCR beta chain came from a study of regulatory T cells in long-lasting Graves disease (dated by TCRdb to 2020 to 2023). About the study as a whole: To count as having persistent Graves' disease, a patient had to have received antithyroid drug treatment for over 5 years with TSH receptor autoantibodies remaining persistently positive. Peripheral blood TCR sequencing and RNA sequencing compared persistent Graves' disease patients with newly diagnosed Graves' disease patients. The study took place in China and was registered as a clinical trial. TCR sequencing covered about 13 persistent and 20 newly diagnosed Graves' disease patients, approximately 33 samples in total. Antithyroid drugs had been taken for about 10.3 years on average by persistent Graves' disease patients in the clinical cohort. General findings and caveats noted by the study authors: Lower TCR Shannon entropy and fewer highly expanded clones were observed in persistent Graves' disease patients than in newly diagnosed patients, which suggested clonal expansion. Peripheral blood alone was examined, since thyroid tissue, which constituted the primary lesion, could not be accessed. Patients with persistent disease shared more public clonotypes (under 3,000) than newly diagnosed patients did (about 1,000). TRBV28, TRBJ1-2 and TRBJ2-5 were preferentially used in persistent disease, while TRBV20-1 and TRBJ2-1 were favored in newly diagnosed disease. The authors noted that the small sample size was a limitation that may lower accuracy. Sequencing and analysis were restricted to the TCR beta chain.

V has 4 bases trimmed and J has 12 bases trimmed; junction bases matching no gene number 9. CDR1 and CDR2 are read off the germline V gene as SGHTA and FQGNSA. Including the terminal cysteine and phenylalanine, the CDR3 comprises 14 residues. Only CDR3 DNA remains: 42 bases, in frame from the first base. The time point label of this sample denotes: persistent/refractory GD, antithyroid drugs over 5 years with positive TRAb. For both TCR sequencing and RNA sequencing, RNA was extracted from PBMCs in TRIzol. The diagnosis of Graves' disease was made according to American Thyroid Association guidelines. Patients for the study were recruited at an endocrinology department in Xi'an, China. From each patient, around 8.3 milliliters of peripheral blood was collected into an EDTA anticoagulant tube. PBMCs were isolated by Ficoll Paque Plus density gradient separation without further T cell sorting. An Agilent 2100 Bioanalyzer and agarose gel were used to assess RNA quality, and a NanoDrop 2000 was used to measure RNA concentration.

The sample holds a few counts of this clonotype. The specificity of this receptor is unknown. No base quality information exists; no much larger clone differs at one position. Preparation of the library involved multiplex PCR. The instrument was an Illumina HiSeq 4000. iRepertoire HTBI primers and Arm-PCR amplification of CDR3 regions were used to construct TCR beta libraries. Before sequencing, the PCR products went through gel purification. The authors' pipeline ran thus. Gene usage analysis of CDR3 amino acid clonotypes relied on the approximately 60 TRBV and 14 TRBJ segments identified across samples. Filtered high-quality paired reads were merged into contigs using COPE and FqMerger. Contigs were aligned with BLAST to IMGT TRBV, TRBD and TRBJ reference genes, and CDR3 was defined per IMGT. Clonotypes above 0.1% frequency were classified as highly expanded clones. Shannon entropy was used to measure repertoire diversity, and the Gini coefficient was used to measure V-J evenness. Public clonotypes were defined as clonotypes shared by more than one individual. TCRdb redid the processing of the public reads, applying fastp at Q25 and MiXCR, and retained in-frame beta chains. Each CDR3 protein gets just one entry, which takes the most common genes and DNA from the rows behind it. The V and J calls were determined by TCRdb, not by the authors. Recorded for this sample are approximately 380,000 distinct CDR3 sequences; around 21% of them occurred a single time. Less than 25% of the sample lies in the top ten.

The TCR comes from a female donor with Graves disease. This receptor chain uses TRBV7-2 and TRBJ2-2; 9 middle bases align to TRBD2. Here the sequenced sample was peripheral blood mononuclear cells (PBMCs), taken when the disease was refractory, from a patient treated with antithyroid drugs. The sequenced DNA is TGTGCCAGCAGCTCCTATAGCGGGAGTATGCAGCTGTTTTTT. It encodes CASSSYSGSMQLFF.